These T cell receptor beta chains were read from a single sample in a study of shared clonotypes between healthy human individuals. TCRdb's copy holds only in-frame clones and misses some; the assay was immunoSEQ multiplex PCR. The sample has about 490,000 clones, roughly 80% seen once. Material for sequencing was PBMCs. The receptors derive from a woman aged 35 to 49 in good health. Some clones in this sample may be carry-over from other donors' samples. Each CDR3 is given with its conserved first and last residue.

V gene: TRBV7-2
J gene: TRBJ2-7
CDR3 protein: CASGTGQPPYEQYF

V gene: TRBV7-3
J gene: TRBJ2-3
CDR3 protein: CASSSDTSGTDTQYF

V gene: TRBV10-3
J gene: TRBJ2-2
CDR3 protein: CAINTGTANTGELFF

V gene: TRBV6-6
J gene: TRBJ2-7
CDR3 protein: CASSGQTGVYYEQYF

V gene: TRBV7-9
J gene: TRBJ2-1
CDR3 protein: CASSLGWASGRDEQFF

V gene: TRBV7-2
J gene: TRBJ2-2
CDR3 protein: CASSPRQGAPTGELFF

V gene: TRBV5-1
J gene: TRBJ2-5
CDR3 protein: CASSPGTSRETQYF

V gene: TRBV28
J gene: TRBJ2-1
CDR3 protein: CASSTPGTGGINEQFF

V gene: TRBV27
J gene: TRBJ2-7
CDR3 protein: CASTPRSGGSYEQYF

V gene: TRBV19
J gene: TRBJ2-2
CDR3 protein: CASSKTGNTGELFF

V gene: TRBV5-3
J gene: TRBJ1-1
CDR3 protein: CARSLAFGQAPNTEAFF

V gene: TRBV7-3
J gene: TRBJ2-1
CDR3 protein: CASSRGLGSYNEQFF

V gene: TRBV28
J gene: TRBJ2-2
CDR3 protein: CASTPTGAGGGGELFF

V gene: TRBV11-2
J gene: TRBJ1-3
CDR3 protein: CASSLGTGSGNTIYF

V gene: TRBV7-3
J gene: TRBJ1-1
CDR3 protein: CASSYSRNTEAFF

V gene: TRBV9
J gene: TRBJ1-4
CDR3 protein: CASSVSGGHNEKLFF

V gene: TRBV5-1
J gene: TRBJ2-2
CDR3 protein: CASSRTGETGELFF

V gene: TRBV27
J gene: TRBJ2-6
CDR3 protein: CASARGSGANVLTF

V gene: TRBV2
J gene: TRBJ1-1
CDR3 protein: CASNDADRGYGEAFF

V gene: TRBV10-3
J gene: TRBJ2-2
CDR3 protein: CAISESTGAGAGTGELFF

V gene: TRBV7-2
J gene: TRBJ2-1
CDR3 protein: CASSLAPGGAGVGNEQFF

V gene: TRBV4-1
J gene: TRBJ2-5
CDR3 protein: CASSQVEGRGETQYF

V gene: TRBV7-3
J gene: TRBJ2-2
CDR3 protein: CASSLIGRGYTGELFF

V gene: TRBV5-6
J gene: TRBJ2-7
CDR3 protein: CASSLVAGYEQYF

V gene: TRBV27
J gene: TRBJ2-5
CDR3 protein: CASRGLAGETQYF

V gene: TRBV15
J gene: TRBJ2-1
CDR3 protein: CATSRSGTGGRSEQFF

V gene: TRBV18
J gene: TRBJ2-5
CDR3 protein: CASSPWTSGRKETQYF

V gene: TRBV18
J gene: TRBJ1-4
CDR3 protein: CASSPTSQAPVPPNEKLFF

V gene: TRBV15
J gene: TRBJ2-2
CDR3 protein: CATSKTNTGELFF

V gene: TRBV15
J gene: TRBJ1-3
CDR3 protein: CATRLGRGNTIYF

V gene: TRBV7-9
J gene: TRBJ2-5
CDR3 protein: CASSSRLGTDPETQYF

V gene: TRBV2
J gene: TRBJ1-3
CDR3 protein: CASRATGSGNTIYF

V gene: TRBV7-2
J gene: TRBJ2-3
CDR3 protein: CASSLAAGITDTQYF

V gene: TRBV5-4
J gene: TRBJ2-1
CDR3 protein: CASSLVKEGHYNEQFF

V gene: TRBV29-1
J gene: TRBJ2-7
CDR3 protein: CSVGQGSTYEQYF

V gene: TRBV18
J gene: TRBJ1-2
CDR3 protein: CASSPSTNNYGYTF

V gene: TRBV30
J gene: TRBJ1-5
CDR3 protein: CAWSRSPHNQPQHF

V gene: TRBV13
J gene: TRBJ1-2
CDR3 protein: CASSPNRGRGGYTF

V gene: TRBV15
J gene: TRBJ1-1
CDR3 protein: CATSKPTLSTEAFF

V gene: TRBV27
J gene: TRBJ2-1
CDR3 protein: CASSFRLAGGLDEQFF

V gene: TRBV9
J gene: TRBJ2-2
CDR3 protein: CASSPNQANTGELFF

V gene: TRBV25-1
J gene: TRBJ1-1
CDR3 protein: CASSIRTGGSAFF

V gene: TRBV9
J gene: TRBJ2-1
CDR3 protein: CASSVEGSGSSYNEQFF

V gene: TRBV19
J gene: TRBJ2-5
CDR3 protein: CASSPTPRGAQYF

V gene: TRBV19
J gene: TRBJ2-3
CDR3 protein: CASSMDRGELDTQYF

V gene: TRBV19
J gene: TRBJ1-4
CDR3 protein: CASRPGQPGEKLFF

V gene: TRBV28
J gene: TRBJ1-5
CDR3 protein: CATGQGAYQPQHF

V gene: TRBV11-2
J gene: TRBJ2-7
CDR3 protein: CASSIRDRKYEQYF

V gene: TRBV6-6
J gene: TRBJ1-5
CDR3 protein: CASSSYQGSNQPQHF

V gene: TRBV5-4
J gene: TRBJ2-5
CDR3 protein: CASSLAPGQETQYF

V gene: TRBV7-3
J gene: TRBJ2-2
CDR3 protein: CASSLRTGELFF

V gene: TRBV5-1
J gene: TRBJ2-7
CDR3 protein: CASTLTRDNSYEQYF

V gene: TRBV1
J gene: TRBJ1-2
CDR3 protein: CTSSQDRAGSPGYTF